This note documents a single T cell receptor (beta chain) sequence. CDR3 length equals 14 residues. J was trimmed by 2 bases and V by 7 bases; bases with no gene match: 6. Germline lookup yields CDR1 LNHDA and CDR2 SQIVND (reference sequence). These data come from a study of blood T cell repertoires in COVID-19. Turning to the study itself: T cells, B-cell-depleted T cells, or PBMCs provided the cDNA or gDNA that served as material.

Original analysis: Estimated nucleated cell counts came from reference gene primer amplification. The method was immunoSEQ multiplex PCR; TCRdb's version includes in-frame clones alone and lacks a portion of them. V, J and clone size are taken as reported in that table, and D and trimming were inferred from the DNA itself. The sample contains tens of thousands of clones, around 91% of which appear only once. This TCR derives from a human donor in a cohort sampled during active COVID-19. Source material: peripheral blood. The rearrangement joins TRBV19 to TRBJ2-7, with 9 bases lining up with TRBD1. CDR3 residues: CASKTGGPTYEQYF. For the CDR3, the DNA is TGTGCCAGTAAGACAGGGGGACCCACCTACGAGCAGTACTTC. Complete variable domain (other parts from reference TRBV19 and TRBJ2-7): DGGITQSPKYLFRKEGQNVTLSCEQNLNHDAMYWYRQDPGQGLRLIYYSQIVNDFQKGDIAEGYSVSREKKESFPLTVTSAQKNPTAFYLCASKTGGPTYEQYFGPGTRLTVT.